This T cell receptor (beta chain) comes out of a study of T-cell reconstitution after alpha-beta-depleted transplantation in children. As it was prepared, the TCRbeta library received unique molecular identifiers. Each CDR3 protein is one row after TCRdb ran MiXCR on the PCR reads. The top ten hold roughly 3% of the sample, which has more than 150,000 distinct CDR3 sequences, 6% to 7% seen once. This clonotype appeared a few times. V was trimmed by 8 bases and J by 4 bases, leaving 17 bases between them. This CDR3 region has 13 residues. In germline, CDR1 is DFQATT, CDR2 SNEGSKA (reference sequence). The rearrangement links TRBV20-1 to TRBJ2-5, with TRBD2 as a possible D gene (7 bases). The TCR was taken from a human donor who donated a stem cell graft to a child with Wiskott-Aldrich syndrome. The sample here was PBMCs from the stem cell graft donor, taken from the stem cell graft. CDR3 bases: TGCAGTCCTTTGGGGGGGCCGGGAGAGACCCAGTACTTC. Its translation is CSPLGGPGETQYF.